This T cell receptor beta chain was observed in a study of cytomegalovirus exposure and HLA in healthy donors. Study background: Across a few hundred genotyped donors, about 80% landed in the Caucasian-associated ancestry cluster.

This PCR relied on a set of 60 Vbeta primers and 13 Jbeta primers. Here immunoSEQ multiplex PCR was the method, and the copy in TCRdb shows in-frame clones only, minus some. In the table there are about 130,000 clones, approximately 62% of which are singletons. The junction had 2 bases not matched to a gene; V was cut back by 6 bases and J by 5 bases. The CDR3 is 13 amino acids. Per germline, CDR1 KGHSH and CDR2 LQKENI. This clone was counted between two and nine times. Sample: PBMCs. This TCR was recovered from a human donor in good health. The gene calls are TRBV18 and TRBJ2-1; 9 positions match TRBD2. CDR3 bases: TGTGCCAGCTCTCCTAGCGGGGACAATGAGCAGTTCTTC. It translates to CASSPSGDNEQFF.